Shown below are 2 T cell receptor beta chains from a single sample sequenced in a study of glioma-infiltrating T cells. Using RNA template, CDR3s of TCR alpha and beta were amplified with iRepertoire arm-PCR. TCRdb passed the multiplex PCR reads through MiXCR, listing each CDR3 protein once. The sample comprises over 100,000 distinct CDR3 sequences, 25% to 30% of which are singletons, and roughly 37% rests with the top ten. Sequenced sample: glioma tissue, nonneoplastic brain tissue, or PBMCs (not recorded which). These receptors were collected from a human donor with low-grade glioma or glioblastoma, undergoing nonglioma brain surgery, or in good health (not recorded which).

This clonotype appeared many times. The chain links TRBV7-3 to TRBJ1-3; unclear D gene. Germline assignment: CDR1 SGHTA and CDR2 FQGTGA. This CDR3 region has 13 residues. With 4 bases removed from V and 16 bases from J, the gap between germline ends came to 20 bases. CDR3 region: CASSYQPYDTVYF. CDR3 nucleotides: TGTGCCAGCAGCTACCAACCGTACGACACGGTGTATTTT.

Details on this clonotype: A much larger clone differs from this one at a single base, so this may be a read error. A read error is likely, as this CDR3 ends without the conserved phenylalanine or tryptophan. V is TRBV29-1 and J is TRBJ1-1; no firm D call. V dropped 4 bases and J dropped 3 bases, with 9 bases sitting between them. This CDR3 spans 12 amino acids. The germline V gene has CDR1 SQVTM and CDR2 ANQGSEA. The CDR3 DNA follows: TGCAGCGTTGGGGTAAGGGACACTGAAGCTTTCCTT. It yields the protein CSVGVRDTEAFL.